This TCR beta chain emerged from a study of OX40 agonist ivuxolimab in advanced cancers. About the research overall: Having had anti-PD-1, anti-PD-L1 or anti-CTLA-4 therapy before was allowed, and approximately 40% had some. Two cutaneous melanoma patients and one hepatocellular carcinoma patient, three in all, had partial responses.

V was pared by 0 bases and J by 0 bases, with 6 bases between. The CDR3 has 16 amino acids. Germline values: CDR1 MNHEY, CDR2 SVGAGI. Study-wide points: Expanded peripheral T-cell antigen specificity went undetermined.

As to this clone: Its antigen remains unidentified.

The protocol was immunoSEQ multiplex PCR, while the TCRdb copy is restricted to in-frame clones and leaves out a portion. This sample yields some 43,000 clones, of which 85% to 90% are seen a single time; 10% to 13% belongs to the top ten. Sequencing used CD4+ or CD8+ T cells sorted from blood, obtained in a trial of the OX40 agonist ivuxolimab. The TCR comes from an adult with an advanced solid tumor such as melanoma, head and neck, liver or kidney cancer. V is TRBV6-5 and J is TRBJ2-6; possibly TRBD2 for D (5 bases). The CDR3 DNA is TGTGCCAGCAGTTACTCAGGGAGCTCTGGGGCCAACGTCCTGACTTTC. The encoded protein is CASSYSGSSGANVLTF.